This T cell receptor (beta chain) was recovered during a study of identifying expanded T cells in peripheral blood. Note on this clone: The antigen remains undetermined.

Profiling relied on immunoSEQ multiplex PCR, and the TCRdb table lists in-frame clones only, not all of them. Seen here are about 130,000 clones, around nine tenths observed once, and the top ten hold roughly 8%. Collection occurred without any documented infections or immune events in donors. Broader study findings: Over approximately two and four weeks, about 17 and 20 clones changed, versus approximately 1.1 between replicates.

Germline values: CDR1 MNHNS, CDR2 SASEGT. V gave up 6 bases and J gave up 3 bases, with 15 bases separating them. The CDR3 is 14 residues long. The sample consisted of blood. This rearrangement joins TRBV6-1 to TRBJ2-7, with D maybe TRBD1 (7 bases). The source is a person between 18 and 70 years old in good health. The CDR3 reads CASSLPGGLYEQYF. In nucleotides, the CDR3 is TGTGCCAGCAGCTTACCAGGGGGGCTCTACGAGCAGTACTTC.